This T cell receptor beta chain was captured by sequencing in a study of blood T cells in healthy people across ages. In the study overall: With template switching, about one barcoded beta molecule was captured per two T cells.

As for this clonotype: No antigen is known for it.

Trimming took off 2 bases at V and 12 bases at J, with 17 bases between the two ends. The CDR3 runs 14 residues. CDR1 and CDR2 (germline): MDHEN, SYDVKM. Sample-barcoded 5' priming and a J-beta primer mix drove a second PCR of 7 to 11 cycles. Each cDNA molecule received a tag from a template-switch adaptor that had 12 random nucleotides. TCRdb called the 5' RACE reads again in MiXCR, with one record for every CDR3 protein. The sample lists over 1.5 million distinct CDR3 sequences, roughly 52% occurring once. Study results and caveats: Per million T cells, TCR beta diversity dropped roughly linearly as age increased. Higher diversity and more naive CD4+ cells were features of long-lived donors, compared to aged donors.

This sequence was found in a woman in her thirties or forties in good health. This sequence joins TRBV28 and TRBJ2-1; a possible D gene is TRBD1 (5 bases). Sequencing was performed on blood. Written as DNA, the CDR3 is TGTGCCAGCAGTTTAAGGGGCCAACCCATTGGGCAGTTCTTC. Amino acids: CASSLRGQPIGQFF.